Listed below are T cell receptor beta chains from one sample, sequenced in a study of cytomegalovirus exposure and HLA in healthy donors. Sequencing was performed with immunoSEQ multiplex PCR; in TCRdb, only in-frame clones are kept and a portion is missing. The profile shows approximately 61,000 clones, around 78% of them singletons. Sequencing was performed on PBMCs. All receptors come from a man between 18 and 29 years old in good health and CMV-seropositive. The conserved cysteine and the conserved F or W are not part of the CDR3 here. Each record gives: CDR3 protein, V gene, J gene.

CDR3 protein: ASSLAGGAYEQY
V gene: TRBV7-6
J gene: TRBJ2-7

CDR3 protein: AWSPRPGSGNTIY
V gene: TRBV30
J gene: TRBJ1-3

CDR3 protein: AISEGQLNQPQH
V gene: TRBV10-3
J gene: TRBJ1-5

CDR3 protein: SVVGGSVTEAF
V gene: TRBV29-1
J gene: TRBJ1-1

CDR3 protein: ASSKKVVHGYT
V gene: TRBV28
J gene: TRBJ1-2

CDR3 protein: ASSQVGRDRGRGYT
V gene: TRBV4-1
J gene: TRBJ1-2

CDR3 protein: ASSDPSYNEQF
V gene: TRBV6-1
J gene: TRBJ2-1

CDR3 protein: ASSPATGQGTEAF
V gene: TRBV6-5
J gene: TRBJ1-1

CDR3 protein: ASSPRQGADEQF
V gene: TRBV27
J gene: TRBJ2-1

CDR3 protein: ASTWGENSPLH
V gene: TRBV2
J gene: TRBJ1-6

CDR3 protein: ASSQGEGQGLSYEQY
V gene: TRBV4-1
J gene: TRBJ2-7

CDR3 protein: ASQIDRDFQETQY
V gene: TRBV2
J gene: TRBJ2-5

CDR3 protein: AWSVGQVKRDLH
V gene: TRBV30
J gene: TRBJ1-6

CDR3 protein: ASSGMREYQETQY
V gene: TRBV9
J gene: TRBJ2-5

CDR3 protein: AWSLGQGAPQPQH
V gene: TRBV30
J gene: TRBJ1-5

CDR3 protein: ASSRGWTNEKLF
V gene: TRBV6-5
J gene: TRBJ1-4

CDR3 protein: ASSAGLDRPVNIQY
V gene: TRBV2
J gene: TRBJ2-4

CDR3 protein: ASSTGQGNQPQH
V gene: TRBV2
J gene: TRBJ1-5

CDR3 protein: ASSHGKTSGPYNEQF
V gene: TRBV9
J gene: TRBJ2-1

CDR3 protein: ASSLDLVFEQF
V gene: TRBV11-3
J gene: TRBJ2-1

CDR3 protein: AIRGGSDNSPLH
V gene: TRBV10-3
J gene: TRBJ1-6

CDR3 protein: ASSPWDSENTEAF
V gene: TRBV28
J gene: TRBJ1-1

CDR3 protein: AISESGINEQY
V gene: TRBV10-3
J gene: TRBJ2-7

CDR3 protein: ASSQEKGKGLF
V gene: TRBV4-1
J gene: TRBJ1-4

CDR3 protein: ASSYVMAGTEAF
V gene: TRBV6-5
J gene: TRBJ1-1

CDR3 protein: ASARTGGRGTEAF
V gene: TRBV6-5
J gene: TRBJ1-1

CDR3 protein: ASSEGAGQPQH
V gene: TRBV6-1
J gene: TRBJ1-5

CDR3 protein: SAAPGTEAF
V gene: TRBV20-1
J gene: TRBJ1-1

CDR3 protein: ASSPGQPTTNEKLF
V gene: TRBV7-2
J gene: TRBJ1-4

CDR3 protein: ASSTGTENTEAF
V gene: TRBV5-1
J gene: TRBJ1-1

CDR3 protein: ASSLAGRTNEKLF
V gene: TRBV13
J gene: TRBJ1-4

CDR3 protein: ASSPSGTYNEQF
V gene: TRBV5-1
J gene: TRBJ2-1

CDR3 protein: ASSHGTGLTPPQH
V gene: TRBV4-2
J gene: TRBJ1-5

CDR3 protein: ASSLASTSTDTQY
V gene: TRBV7-2
J gene: TRBJ2-3

CDR3 protein: ASSGVTGSNQPQH
V gene: TRBV2
J gene: TRBJ1-5

CDR3 protein: AWRQGTEAF
V gene: TRBV30
J gene: TRBJ1-1

CDR3 protein: ASSPDRGGDEQF
V gene: TRBV7-6
J gene: TRBJ2-1

CDR3 protein: ATSGQVDYEQY
V gene: TRBV10-3
J gene: TRBJ2-7

CDR3 protein: ATGGTSGLYEQY
V gene: TRBV10-3
J gene: TRBJ2-7

CDR3 protein: ASSKSYSNQPQH
V gene: TRBV19
J gene: TRBJ1-5

CDR3 protein: ASRRDRAAKLF
V gene: TRBV6-5
J gene: TRBJ1-4

CDR3 protein: ASSLKGTSYEQY
V gene: TRBV27
J gene: TRBJ2-7

CDR3 protein: ASEKQGVEAF
V gene: TRBV28
J gene: TRBJ1-1

CDR3 protein: AWSVRVYYEQY
V gene: TRBV30
J gene: TRBJ2-7

CDR3 protein: ASSQTSLGAEAF
V gene: TRBV14
J gene: TRBJ1-1

CDR3 protein: ASSSTQGTNYEQY
V gene: TRBV25-1
J gene: TRBJ2-7

CDR3 protein: AWTTGRGQY
V gene: TRBV30
J gene: TRBJ2-7

CDR3 protein: ASSLVQPFNSPLH
V gene: TRBV5-6
J gene: TRBJ1-6

CDR3 protein: AWRGGSNQPQH
V gene: TRBV30
J gene: TRBJ1-5

CDR3 protein: ASSRLAQNIQY
V gene: TRBV7-2
J gene: TRBJ2-4

CDR3 protein: ASSQDRGGGEAF
V gene: TRBV5-1
J gene: TRBJ1-1

CDR3 protein: ASREGLGYNEQF
V gene: TRBV2
J gene: TRBJ2-1

CDR3 protein: ASSLFQVADTQY
V gene: TRBV13
J gene: TRBJ2-3

CDR3 protein: ASSLGGQTYNEQF
V gene: TRBV5-1
J gene: TRBJ2-1